A single sample gave rise to the 7 T cell receptor beta chains below, sequenced in a study of shared clonotypes between healthy human individuals. Terminally differentiated effector memory CD45RA+ cells were excluded from the naive CD8 cells, which were CD45RO-negative and positively selected for CCR7. Method: immunoSEQ multiplex PCR; TCRdb's copy keeps in-frame clones and lacks some. Of more than 2 million clones listed, 93% are singletons. The sample consisted of naive CD8+ T cells from PBMCs. These receptors all come from a man between 18 and 29 years old in good health. Some clones in this sample may be carry-over from other donors' samples.

This sequence joins TRBV28 and TRBJ1-2; 7 bases map to TRBD1. The CDR3 length is 15 residues. The V and J ends lost 5 bases and 7 bases, in that order; junction bases with no gene match: 13. Germline V lookup: CDR1 MDHEN, CDR2 SYDVKM. The CDR3 coding sequence is TGTGCCAGCAGTCCCCGACAGGGACACTGGAGTGGCTACACCTTC. It codes for CASSPRQGHWSGYTF.

Details on this clone: Different DNA sequences within this sample yield the same CDR3. The rearrangement joins TRBV7-9 to TRBJ2-1; D is unresolved. From germline, CDR1 is SEHNR and CDR2 FQNEAQ (reference sequence). The V gene lost 4 bases and the J gene lost 7 bases, with 11 bases spanning the gap. CDR3 length equals 13 residues. DNA of the CDR3: TGTGCCAGCAGCTCCCCTCCAGCGAATGAGCAGTTCTTC. It translates to CASSSPPANEQFF.

The V gene is TRBV6-5, the J gene TRBJ2-3; 7 bases map to TRBD2. The CDR3 runs to 15 residues. Germline V gives CDR1 MNHEY, CDR2 SVGAGI. Germline trimming cut 4 bases from V and 0 bases from J; bases unmatched to any gene: 4. The CDR3 DNA follows: TGTGCCAGCAGTTGGGGAGGGCCTAGCACAGATACGCAGTATTTT. This encodes CASSWGGPSTDTQYF.

The genes are TRBV5-1 and TRBJ1-1; a possible D gene is TRBD1 (5 bases). The germline gives CDR1 SGHRS, CDR2 YFSETQ. CDR3 length: 14 residues. V was shortened by 0 bases and J by 4 bases, with 10 bases between the two germline ends. CDR3 DNA: TGCGCCAGCAGCTTGGCCTGGGGCGGCACTGAAGCTTTCTTT. Protein sequence: CASSLAWGGTEAFF.

The chain combines TRBV29-1 with TRBJ1-2; D gene uncertain. There are 15 residues in the CDR3. V was shortened by 5 bases and J by 4 bases, with 20 bases between the two germline ends. Germline assignment: CDR1 SQVTM and CDR2 ANQGSEA. This CDR3 reads CSVLGSLTVSYGYTF. The CDR3 DNA reads TGCAGCGTTCTAGGCAGCTTAACCGTTTCCTATGGCTACACCTTC.

This clone appeared a few times. The chain employs TRBV29-1 and TRBJ1-1, with a possible D match to TRBD1 (5 bases). Germline-derived CDR1 and CDR2 are SQVTM and ANQGSEA. With 6 bases removed from V and 3 bases from J, the gap between germline ends came to 17 bases. This CDR3 is built from 14 residues. The CDR3 nucleotides read TGCAGCGTCCGGGGGGGTGTTGTGTACACTGAAGCTTTCTTT. Translation: CSVRGGVVYTEAFF.

The V gene is TRBV27, the J gene TRBJ2-3; D remains ambiguous. Between the trimmed V and J ends, which lost 6 bases and 1 base, there was a span of 11 bases. CDR1 and CDR2 (germline): MNHEY, SMNVEV (reference sequence). The CDR3 runs to 14 residues. CDR3 in amino acids: CASSLMLGTDTQYF. The CDR3, as DNA: TGTGCCAGCAGCTTAATGCTAGGCACAGATACGCAGTATTTT.